These 27 T cell receptor beta chains were sequenced from one sample in a study of T-cell reconstitution after alpha-beta-depleted transplantation in children. Preparing the TCRbeta library involved the use of unique molecular identifiers. TCRdb redid the calling of the PCR reads with MiXCR, one entry per CDR3 protein. The profile shows about 440,000 distinct CDR3 sequences, approximately 42% of them singletons. This sample comprised PBMCs, obtained before TCRalphabeta/CD19-depleted stem cell transplant. These receptors were taken from a girl aged 2-10 years with aplastic anemia, due to receive a stem cell transplant.

This clonotype was seen just once. CDR3 in DNA: TGCAGTGCTCCCGGGGGGCTCTACGAGCAGTACTTC. Protein sequence: CSAPGGLYEQYF. The chain is built from TRBV20-1 and TRBJ2-7, with D tentatively TRBD2 (7 bases). This CDR3 has 12 amino acids. Trimming took off 5 bases at V and 3 bases at J, with 11 bases between the two ends. Germline CDR1 reads DFQATT; CDR2 reads SNEGSKA (reference sequence).

This clonotype was counted many times. The J gene is TRBJ1-2, the V gene TRBV6-5; the D is unclear. The V end was cut by 4 bases, the J end by 8 bases, with 20 bases between. The CDR3 has 15 amino acids. Germline values: CDR1 MNHEY, CDR2 SVGAGI. The DNA of the CDR3 is TGTGCCAGCAGTTCCTCCTTTGGCAGCCCTCTAGGCTACACCTTC. This sequence encodes CASSSSFGSPLGYTF.

The rearrangement joins TRBV21-1 to TRBJ2-3; the tabulated D call, TRBD1, remains unverified against the DNA. TRBV21-1 counts as a pseudogene. This CDR3 comprises 15 residues. The CDR3 sequence is CASGWDREFTDTQYF. For the CDR3, the DNA is TGTGCCAGCGGATGGGACAGGGAATTCACAGATACGCAGTATTTT.

This clonotype was detected only once. The rearrangement links TRBV20-1 to TRBJ2-1, with D perhaps matching TRBD1 (6 bases). Trimming shortened V by 1 base and J by 0 bases, and 16 bases separated the two germline ends. Germline-derived CDR1 and CDR2 are DFQATT and SNEGSKA (reference sequence). The CDR3 consists of 17 residues. The CDR3 loop is CSARVPPQGYSYNEQFF. The DNA for the CDR3 is TGCAGTGCTAGAGTCCCTCCCCAGGGGTACTCCTACAATGAGCAGTTCTTC.

The chain joins TRBV27 to TRBJ2-1, with D possibly matching TRBD2 (6 bases). V lost 5 bases, J lost 1 base, and 12 bases lay in between. The germline gives CDR1 MNHEY, CDR2 SMNVEV (reference sequence). This CDR3 is built from 15 residues. As DNA, the CDR3 is TGTGCCAGCAGTCCTCCGGGACTTTCCTACAATGAGCAGTTCTTC. It encodes CASSPPGLSYNEQFF.

The genes are TRBV29-1 and TRBJ2-3; TRBD1 or TRBD2 may be the D gene (5 bases each). The V end lost 6 bases, the J end lost 3 bases, and 16 bases lay between the germline ends. This CDR3 region has 14 residues. Germline loops: CDR1 SQVTM, CDR2 ANQGSEA. In nucleotides, the CDR3 is TGCAGCGTCTTTCCGGGACCGTCAACAGATACGCAGTATTTT. It codes for CSVFPGPSTDTQYF.

The rearrangement uses TRBV11-2 and TRBJ1-5; D is perhaps TRBD1 (5 bases). CDR3 length: 13 amino acids. The germline V gene has CDR1 SGHAT and CDR2 FQNNGV. With 3 bases removed from V and 4 bases from J, the gap between germline ends came to 7 bases. The CDR3 nucleotides are TGTGCCAGCAGCTTTAACAGGAATCAGCCCCAGCATTTT. This sequence encodes CASSFNRNQPQHF.

The chain's CDR3 is CASSRPGGQETQYF. The CDR3 DNA sequence: TGCGCCAGCAGCCGGCCAGGGGGGCAAGAGACCCAGTACTTC. This chain uses TRBV4-1 with TRBJ2-5; the D gene is possibly TRBD1 (7 bases). Per germline, CDR1 MGHRA and CDR2 YSYEKL. V lost 4 bases to trimming and J lost 2 bases, with 11 bases between them. The CDR3 is made up of 14 amino acids.

The J gene is TRBJ1-5, the V gene TRBV6-1, with D maybe TRBD1 (5 bases). From germline, CDR1 is MNHNS and CDR2 SASEGT. The CDR3 is 15 residues long. The V end was cut by 5 bases, the J end by 2 bases, with 13 bases between. CDR3 nucleotides: TGTGCCAGCAGTCCAGGGCGGTGGGGCAATCAGCCCCAGCATTTT. This codes for CASSPGRWGNQPQHF.

Many counts were recorded for this clonotype. This chain joins TRBV5-1 and TRBJ2-3; 8 bases are shared with TRBD1. Germline V CDR1 and CDR2: SGHRS, YFSETQ. The V gene end was trimmed by 0 bases and the J gene end by 6 bases; junction bases not matched to a gene: 3. The CDR3 sequence is 14 residues long. CDR3 loop: CASSLADRADTQYF. The DNA for the CDR3 is TGCGCCAGCAGCTTGGCGGACAGGGCCGATACGCAGTATTTT.

This chain joins TRBV7-8 and TRBJ2-4; D unresolved. CDR3 length: 11 amino acids. Trimming removed 8 bases from V and 4 bases from J, with 6 bases in between. CDR1 is SGHVS, CDR2 FQNEAQ, per germline. For the CDR3, the DNA is TGTGCCAGCGGGGATAAAAACATTCAGTACTTC. Translation gives CASGDKNIQYF.

This clonotype was observed at least ten times. The J gene is TRBJ2-1, the V gene TRBV7-2, with 9 nucleotides matching TRBD2. The CDR3 sequence is 17 residues long. Germline V gene lookup returns CDR1 SGHTA and CDR2 FQGNSA. V dropped 5 bases and J dropped 6; count of bases not matched to a gene: 14. CDR3 coding DNA: TGTGCCAGCAGCCTCATCCGGGGCGGGAGGGTGTTCAATGAGCAGTTCTTC. Translation gives CASSLIRGGRVFNEQFF.

This clonotype occurred a few times. This chain uses TRBV20-1 with TRBJ2-1; the D is unclear. CDR1 and CDR2 from the germline V gene are DFQATT and SNEGSKA (reference sequence). V was cut by 2 bases and J by 3 bases, with 14 bases left in between. This CDR3 has 15 residues. The CDR3 DNA reads as TGCAGTGCTAGAAATCCGAGAACAGACTACAATGAGCAGTTCTTC. Residues: CSARNPRTDYNEQFF.

The rearrangement links TRBV10-3 to TRBJ1-2; 7 nucleotides match TRBD1. Trimming cost V 2 bases and J 2 bases; bases outside gene matches: 2. The CDR3 spans 14 residues. Per the germline V gene, CDR1 is ENHRY and CDR2 is SYGVKD. CDR3 sequence (DNA): TGTGCCATCAGTGAGGCCAGGGGGAACTATGGCTACACCTTC. Encoded protein: CAISEARGNYGYTF.

The CDR3 DNA is TGTGCCAGCAGCCTATCTTTACTAGCGGGGGACTACAATGAGCAGTTCTTC. It translates to CASSLSLLAGDYNEQFF. The chain employs TRBV12-3 or TRBV12-4 and TRBJ2-1; 11 positions match TRBD2. The trim removed 6 bases at V and 3 bases at J, leaving 10 bases unmatched. This CDR3 spans 17 amino acids.

This clonotype was observed once. This chain uses TRBV28 with TRBJ2-1; 13 positions agree with TRBD2. The germline gives CDR1 MDHEN, CDR2 SYDVKM. V lost 6 bases and J lost 10; bases outside the gene matches: 9. The CDR3 is made up of 15 amino acids. The CDR3 nucleotides are TGTGCCAGCAGCCCTCGGACTAGCGGGAGCAGAGAGCAGTTCTTC. Protein: CASSPRTSGSREQFF.

The rearrangement links TRBV5-6 to TRBJ2-2; D is uncertain. This CDR3 is 16 amino acids long. Germline-derived CDR1 and CDR2 are SGHDT and YYEEEE. V lost 1 base and J 1 base, leaving 11 bases between the germline ends. The CDR3 region is CASSLLGALNTGELFF. In DNA form, the CDR3 reads TGTGCCAGCAGCTTGCTGGGTGCCCTGAACACCGGGGAGCTGTTTTTT.

The CDR3 region is CASRAGQTNEKLFF. The CDR3 DNA reads as TGTGCCAGCAGGGCAGGACAAACTAATGAAAAACTGTTTTTT. The gene calls are TRBV6-1 and TRBJ1-4; tentatively, D is TRBD1 (5 bases). Trimming cost V 6 bases and J 1 base, with 9 bases left between them. Per the germline V gene, CDR1 is MNHNS and CDR2 is SASEGT. There are 14 residues in the CDR3.

This clonotype was seen a handful of times. V usage is TRBV6-5 and J usage is TRBJ2-7; TRBD2 is a possible D gene (5 bases). Trimming pared 0 bases from V and 6 bases from J, leaving 12 bases between. Per germline, CDR1 MNHEY and CDR2 SVGAGI. This CDR3 has 14 amino acids. The CDR3 DNA is TGTGCCAGCAGTTACTCGACTATGGGTACCGAGCAGTACTTC. Amino acids: CASSYSTMGTEQYF.

This clonotype was seen only a few times. V and J are TRBV20-1 and TRBJ2-1; D gene unclear. V was shortened by 3 bases and J by 8 bases, with 14 bases between the two germline ends. From germline, CDR1 is DFQATT and CDR2 SNEGSKA (reference sequence). The CDR3 extends over 13 amino acids. CDR3 protein: CSASPPKLDEQFF. The DNA for the CDR3 is TGCAGTGCTAGCCCCCCTAAGCTTGATGAGCAGTTCTTC.

J is TRBJ1-2 and V is TRBV19; D may be TRBD1 (6 bases). Germline V lookup: CDR1 LNHDA, CDR2 SQIVND (reference sequence). Trimming cost V 5 bases and J 6 bases, with 13 bases left between them. The CDR3 is 13 residues long. CDR3 in amino acids: CASSLRGIDGYTF. The DNA of the CDR3 is TGTGCCAGTAGTTTAAGGGGGATTGATGGCTACACCTTC.

The rearrangement uses TRBV6-4 and TRBJ2-3; weak D call: TRBD2 (6 bases). This CDR3 has 14 residues. Germline V gene sequence: CDR1 MRHNA, CDR2 SNTAGT. CDR3 sequence: CHRSGLYERDTQYF. The CDR3 DNA is TGTCACAGAAGCGGGCTATACGAACGGGATACGCAGTATTTT.

The sample holds a few counts of this clonotype. The gene calls are TRBV30 and TRBJ2-3; 12 bases fit TRBD2. J was trimmed by 5 bases and V by 5 bases; bases with no gene match: 8. CDR3 length: 15 amino acids. Germline-derived CDR1 and CDR2 are GTSNPN and SVGIG (reference sequence). CDR3 loop: CAWGRLAGAIDTQYF. The CDR3 DNA is TGTGCCTGGGGGAGACTAGCGGGAGCGATAGATACGCAGTATTTT.

The chain carries TRBV5-1 and TRBJ2-1; 8 nucleotides line up with TRBD2. V was clipped by 1 base and J by 7 bases; unmatched bases: 19. CDR1 is SGHRS, CDR2 YFSETQ, per germline. The CDR3 is 19 residues long. The CDR3 sequence: CASSLNNVFPGGPGNEQFF. CDR3 bases: TGCGCCAGCAGCTTGAATAACGTCTTCCCGGGAGGGCCGGGAAATGAGCAGTTCTTC.

Concerning this clonotype itself: A much more abundant neighbour one base away suggests this may be a read error. The rearrangement links TRBV21-1 to TRBJ2-7; the table's D gene call, TRBD2, was not cross checked with the DNA. TRBV21-1 is a pseudogene locus. The CDR3 covers 17 residues. For the CDR3, the DNA is TGTGCCAGCAGCAAAGGTGTACTAGCGGCAGGGCCGGTCGAGCAGTACTTC. Protein sequence: CASSKGVLAAGPVEQYF.

This chain connects TRBV24-1 to TRBJ2-3; the D gene could be TRBD1 or TRBD2 (5 bases each). V lost 1 base and J lost 5, with 12 bases in between. Germline CDR1 and CDR2: KGHDR and SFDVKD. CDR3 length: 15 amino acids. CDR3: CATSDLEQEVDTQYF. The CDR3 bases are TGTGCCACCAGTGATTTAGAACAGGAGGTAGATACGCAGTATTTT.

The chain carries TRBV28 and TRBJ2-3; no definite D call. The germline V and J ends were trimmed by 3 bases and 6 bases, with 10 bases remaining between them. The CDR3 sequence is 13 residues long. Germline V gene sequence: CDR1 MDHEN, CDR2 SYDVKM. The CDR3 here is CASSFPEPDTQYF. The CDR3 DNA reads as TGTGCCAGCAGTTTCCCCGAGCCGGATACGCAGTATTTT.